A selection of T cell receptor beta chains follows, all from one sample in a study of radiotherapy plus CTLA-4 blockade in lung cancer. Repertoires were generated with immunoSEQ multiplex PCR, while TCRdb's copy carries only in-frame clones and drops some. The data show 130,000 or so clones, with 85% to 90% seen just once and 5.5% to 8.5% held by the top ten. Sample: peripheral blood, taken from a patient treated with radiotherapy plus ipilimumab. Source of these receptors: a human donor with non-small cell lung cancer that progressed on radiotherapy plus ipilimumab. Both conserved end residues are part of each CDR3. Each record gives: D gene, J gene, V gene, clone size, CDR3 DNA, CDR3 protein. D genes are given only for firm matches. Size is omitted from some rows. Given values are once, few, many or a class for expanded clones.

d_gene: NA; j_gene: TRBJ2-5; v_gene: TRBV14; abundance: few; CDR3nt: TGTGCCAGCAGACGATCGGGAGAACCGACCCAGTACTTC; CDR3aa: CASRRSGEPTQYF
d_gene: TRBD2; j_gene: TRBJ2-7; v_gene: TRBV2; abundance: NA; CDR3nt: TGTGCCAGCATCCTTAGCGGGAGGGCCTACGAGCAGTACTTC; CDR3aa: CASILSGRAYEQYF
d_gene: TRBD1; j_gene: TRBJ1-2; v_gene: TRBV4-1; abundance: NA; CDR3nt: TGCGCCAGCAGCCCAGGCGGGACAGGGGGCTATGGCTACACCTTC; CDR3aa: CASSPGGTGGYGYTF
d_gene: NA; j_gene: TRBJ2-7; v_gene: TRBV4-1; abundance: NA; CDR3nt: TGCGCCAGCAGCCCCGAACGGGGGCGGCGGGATCTCCGGAGCTCCTACGAGCAGTACTTC; CDR3aa: CASSPERGRRDLRSSYEQYF
d_gene: TRBD2; j_gene: TRBJ2-1; v_gene: TRBV29-1; abundance: NA; CDR3nt: TGCAGCGTTCCAAGGACTAGCGGGAGGGCCGATGAGCAGTTCTTC; CDR3aa: CSVPRTSGRADEQFF
d_gene: NA; j_gene: TRBJ2-3; v_gene: TRBV12-5; abundance: NA; CDR3nt: TGTGCTAGTGGTCCCCTGTCGGCGGATACGCAGTATTTT; CDR3aa: CASGPLSADTQYF
d_gene: TRBD1; j_gene: TRBJ1-2; v_gene: TRBV5-1; abundance: NA; CDR3nt: TGCGCCAGCAGCGCAGGGACAGCCTATGGCTACACCTTC; CDR3aa: CASSAGTAYGYTF
d_gene: NA; j_gene: TRBJ2-1; v_gene: TRBV7-9; abundance: NA; CDR3nt: TGTGCCAGCAGCTTAGGGGTGGGGACAGAGCAGTTCTTC; CDR3aa: CASSLGVGTEQFF
d_gene: NA; j_gene: TRBJ2-6; v_gene: TRBV4-2; abundance: NA; CDR3nt: TGTGCCAGCAGCCAAGACAGCTCTGGGGCCAACGTCCTGACTTTC; CDR3aa: CASSQDSSGANVLTF
d_gene: NA; j_gene: TRBJ1-5; v_gene: TRBV5-6; abundance: NA; CDR3nt: TGTGCCAGCAGCTTGCAAAATCAGCCCCAGCATTTT; CDR3aa: CASSLQNQPQHF
d_gene: TRBD2; j_gene: TRBJ2-7; v_gene: TRBV7-2; abundance: NA; CDR3nt: TGTGCCAGCAGCTTGAAGCGGGAGGGACCCTACGAGCAGTACTTC; CDR3aa: CASSLKREGPYEQYF
d_gene: TRBD2; j_gene: TRBJ2-2; v_gene: TRBV27; abundance: once; CDR3nt: TGTGCCAGCAGTTCCCCGACACGACTAGCGGGAGAGGCCGGGGAGCTGTTTTTT; CDR3aa: CASSSPTRLAGEAGELFF
d_gene: NA; j_gene: TRBJ1-4; v_gene: TRBV27; abundance: NA; CDR3nt: TGTGCCAGCAGTGCCCGGTCGGTGCTGAGGGGTGAAAAACTGTTTTTT; CDR3aa: CASSARSVLRGEKLFF
d_gene: TRBD2; j_gene: TRBJ2-3; v_gene: TRBV5-1; abundance: NA; CDR3nt: TGCGCCAGCAGCTCTCTAGCGGGAAGGGGGACAGATACGCAGTATTTT; CDR3aa: CASSSLAGRGTDTQYF
d_gene: TRBD1; j_gene: TRBJ2-5; v_gene: TRBV5-6; abundance: once; CDR3nt: TGTGCCAGCAGCTTCGACAGGGAGTACGAGACCCAGTACTTC; CDR3aa: CASSFDREYETQYF